This TCR beta chain was recovered during a study of identical twins. Donors were all healthy Caucasians. The V gene's germline CDR1 is KGHSH and CDR2 LQKENI. V lost 3 bases to trimming and J lost 8 bases, with 7 bases between them. This CDR3 has 12 amino acids. Worth noting for this clonotype: The antigen is undetermined.

Template switching added a universal primer site, and cDNA bore unique molecular identifiers. MiXCR, run by TCRdb on the 5' RACE reads, gives a single entry per CDR3 protein. The sample shows more than 1.5 million distinct CDR3 sequences, roughly 35% of them seen only once. Study outcomes and limitations: Models underestimated TCR alpha sharing (out-of-frame) in monozygotic twins.

The source material was cord blood. The chain joins TRBV18 to TRBJ1-4; the D is unclear. The source is a newborn girl in good health. The CDR3 is CASSPAIEKLFF. The CDR3 DNA is TGTGCCAGCTCACCGGCCATCGAAAAACTGTTTTTT.